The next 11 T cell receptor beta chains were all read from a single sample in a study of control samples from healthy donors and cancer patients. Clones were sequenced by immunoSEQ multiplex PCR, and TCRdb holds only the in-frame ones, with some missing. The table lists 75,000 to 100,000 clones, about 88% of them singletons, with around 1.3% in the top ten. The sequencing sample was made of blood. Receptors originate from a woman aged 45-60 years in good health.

The CDR3 region has the DNA TGTGCCAGCAGTTATGGCACTAGGAACGAACCTGGCTACACCTTC. Translated, it gives CASSYGTRNEPGYTF. J is TRBJ1-2 and V is TRBV6-2 or TRBV6-3; D not resolved. Deletions cut 3 bases from V and 7 bases from J, with 18 bases between. The CDR3 contains 15 residues. The germline CDR1 and CDR2 sequences are MNHEY and SVGEGT.

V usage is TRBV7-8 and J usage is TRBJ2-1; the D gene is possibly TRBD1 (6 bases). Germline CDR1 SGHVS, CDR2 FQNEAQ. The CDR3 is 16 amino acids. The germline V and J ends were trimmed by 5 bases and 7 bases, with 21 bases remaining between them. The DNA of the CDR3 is TGTGCCAGCAGCCCTTCGATGGGCCAGGGGTGGAATGAGCAGTTCTTC. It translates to CASSPSMGQGWNEQFF.

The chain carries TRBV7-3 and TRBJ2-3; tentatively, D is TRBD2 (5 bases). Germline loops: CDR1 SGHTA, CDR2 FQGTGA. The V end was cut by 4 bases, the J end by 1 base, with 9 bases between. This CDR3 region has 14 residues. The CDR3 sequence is CASSSRRGTDTQYF. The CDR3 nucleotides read TGTGCCAGCAGCTCCAGGCGGGGCACAGATACGCAGTATTTT.

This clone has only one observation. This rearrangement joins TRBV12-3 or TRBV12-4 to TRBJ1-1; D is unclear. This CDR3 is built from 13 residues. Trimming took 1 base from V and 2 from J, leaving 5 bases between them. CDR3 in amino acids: CASSLVGNTEAFF. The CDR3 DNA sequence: TGTGCCAGCAGTTTAGTGGGTAACACTGAAGCTTTCTTT.

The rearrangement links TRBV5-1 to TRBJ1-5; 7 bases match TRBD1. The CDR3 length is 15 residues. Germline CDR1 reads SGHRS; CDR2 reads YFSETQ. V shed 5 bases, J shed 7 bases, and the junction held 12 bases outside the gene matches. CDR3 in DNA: TGCGCCAGCAGGGAATCCGACAGGGCTCTCCAGCCCCAGCATTTT. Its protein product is CASRESDRALQPQHF.

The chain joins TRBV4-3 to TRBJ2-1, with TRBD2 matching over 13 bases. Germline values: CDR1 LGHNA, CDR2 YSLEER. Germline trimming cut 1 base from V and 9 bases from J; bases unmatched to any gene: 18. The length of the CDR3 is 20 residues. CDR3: CASSQGPTSGRSGVGGEQFF. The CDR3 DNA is TGCGCCAGCAGCCAAGGGCCGACTAGCGGGAGGTCGGGTGTAGGGGGTGAGCAGTTCTTC.

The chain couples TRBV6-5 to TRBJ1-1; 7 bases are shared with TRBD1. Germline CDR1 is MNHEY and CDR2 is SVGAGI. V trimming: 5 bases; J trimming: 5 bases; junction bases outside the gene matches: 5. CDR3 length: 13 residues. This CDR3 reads CASSLQGRTEAFF. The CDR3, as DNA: TGTGCCAGCAGTCTACAGGGGAGGACTGAAGCTTTCTTT.

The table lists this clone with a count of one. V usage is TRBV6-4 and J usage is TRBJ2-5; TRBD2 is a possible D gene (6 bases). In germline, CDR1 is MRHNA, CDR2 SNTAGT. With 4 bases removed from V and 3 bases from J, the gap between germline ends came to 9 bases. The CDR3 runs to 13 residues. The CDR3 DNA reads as TGTGCCAGCAGTGCCTCGGGAGAAGAGACCCAGTACTTC. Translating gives CASSASGEETQYF.

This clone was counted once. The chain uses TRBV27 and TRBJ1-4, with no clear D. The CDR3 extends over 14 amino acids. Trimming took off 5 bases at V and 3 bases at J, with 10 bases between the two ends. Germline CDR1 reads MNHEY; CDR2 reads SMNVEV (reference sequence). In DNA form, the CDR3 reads TGTGCCAGCAGTCCGTTGGCATCTAATGAAAAACTGTTTTTT. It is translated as CASSPLASNEKLFF.

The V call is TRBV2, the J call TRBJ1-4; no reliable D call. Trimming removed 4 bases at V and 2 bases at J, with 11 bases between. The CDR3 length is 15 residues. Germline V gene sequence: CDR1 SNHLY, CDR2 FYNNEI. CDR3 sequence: CASSGDQTTNEKLFF. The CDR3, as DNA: TGTGCCAGCAGTGGCGACCAGACGACTAATGAAAAACTGTTTTTT.

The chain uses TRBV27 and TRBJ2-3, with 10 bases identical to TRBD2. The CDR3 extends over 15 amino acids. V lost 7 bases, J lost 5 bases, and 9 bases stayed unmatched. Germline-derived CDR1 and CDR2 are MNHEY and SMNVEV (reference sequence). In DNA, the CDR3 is TGTGCCAGCACCGGAACGGGACTAGCGCAAGATACGCAGTATTTT. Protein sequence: CASTGTGLAQDTQYF.